Below, 20 T cell receptor beta chains from the same sample are listed, as sequenced in a study of blood T cell repertoires in COVID-19. The data were produced by immunoSEQ multiplex PCR, yet TCRdb's version contains in-frame clones alone and is incomplete. The sample lists around 39,000 clones, over 70% occurring once. Sequencing was performed on peripheral blood. Every receptor here comes from a man older than 75 with active or convalescent COVID-19.

V usage is TRBV2 and J usage is TRBJ1-5, with D perhaps matching TRBD1 (6 bases). The CDR3 loop spans 13 amino acids. Germline CDR1 SNHLY, CDR2 FYNNEI. Trimming cost V 3 bases and J 11 bases, with 14 bases left between them. The CDR3 coding sequence is TGTGCCAGCAGTGACGGGGCAGGGGCGGCCCAGCATTTT. Its translation is CASSDGAGAAQHF. The full variable domain, completed using reference TRBV2 and TRBJ1-5, is EPEVTQTPSHQVTQMGQEVILRCVPISNHLYFYWYRQILGQKVEFLVSFYNNEISEKSEIFDDQFSVERPDGSNFTLKIRSTKLEDSAMYFCASSDGAGAAQHFGDGTRLSIL.

The chain links TRBV7-2 to TRBJ1-2; 10 bases line up with TRBD1. The CDR3 has 14 residues. V lost 1 base to trimming and J lost 8 bases; unmatched junction nucleotides: 4. The germline gives CDR1 SGHTA, CDR2 FQGNSA. The CDR3 region has the DNA TGTGCCAGCAGCTTAGGGGGGACAGGGGACGGCTACACCTTC. Protein product: CASSLGGTGDGYTF.

The chain is built from TRBV18 and TRBJ2-5; 8 bases are a match to TRBD1. The germline CDR1 and CDR2 sequences are KGHSH and LQKENI. The J segment lost 5 bases and the V segment lost 1 base, leaving 6 bases of the junction unmatched. The CDR3 contains 15 residues. The CDR3 loop reads CASSPRTGNSETQYF. The CDR3 DNA sequence: TGTGCCAGCTCACCACGGACAGGGAACTCTGAGACCCAGTACTTC.

This clone occurred a few times. This chain connects TRBV4-3 to TRBJ1-2; D call uncertain. The germline V and J ends were trimmed by 3 bases and 0 bases, with 11 bases remaining between them. The CDR3 has 15 residues. From germline, CDR1 is LGHNA and CDR2 YSLEER. The CDR3 DNA reads TGCGCCAGCAGCCAGCGATGGAGGGCTAACTATGGCTACACCTTC. Encoded protein: CASSQRWRANYGYTF.

The V and J genes are TRBV15 and TRBJ2-5, with 8 positions matching TRBD1. Germline V CDR1 and CDR2: LNHNV, YYDKDF (reference sequence). V was pared by 0 bases and J by 4 bases, with 7 bases of the junction left unmatched. The CDR3 extends over 16 amino acids. Here the CDR3 reads CATSRDRTGRRETQYF. DNA of the CDR3: TGTGCCACCAGCAGAGACCGGACAGGGAGGCGAGAGACCCAGTACTTC.

With respect to this clone: The missing conserved phenylalanine or tryptophan at the end of this CDR3 makes a read error likely. The DNA is omitted, as the CDR3 cannot be located on it reliably, and the CDR3 follows TCRdb's listing. V usage is TRBV7-9 and J usage is TRBJ1-2. The CDR3 contains 13 residues when both ends are counted. Looked up from germline, CDR1 is SEHNR and CDR2 is FQNEAQ (reference sequence). The CDR3 region is CASSGGIDRELYL.

The J gene is TRBJ2-3, the V gene TRBV15, with TRBD2 matching 9 bases. Germline CDR1 LNHNV, CDR2 YYDKDF (reference sequence). CDR3 size: 14 residues. The ends lost 6 bases at V and 5 bases at J; junction bases unmatched: 6. CDR3 sequence (DNA): TGTGCCACCAGAAAACTAGCGGGCGGAGATACGCAGTATTTT. Protein: CATRKLAGGDTQYF.

V usage is TRBV25-1 and J usage is TRBJ2-2, with D tentatively TRBD1 (7 bases). The germline V gene has CDR1 MGHDK and CDR2 SYGVNS. The CDR3 loop spans 15 amino acids. V was shortened by 3 bases and J by 6 bases, with 14 bases between the two germline ends. CDR3 DNA: TGTGCCAGCAGTGATCTTGACAGGGAGGCCGGGGAGCTGTTTTTT. As protein: CASSDLDREAGELFF.

The chain combines TRBV9 with TRBJ1-1, with D possibly matching TRBD1 (5 bases). CDR3 length equals 16 residues. Germline-derived CDR1 and CDR2 are SGDLS and YYNGEE. The V end lost 0 bases, the J end lost 5 bases, and 17 bases lay between the germline ends. This CDR3 reads CASSVAPGLGGTEAFF. In DNA form, the CDR3 reads TGTGCCAGCAGCGTAGCCCCCGGGCTTGGGGGGACTGAAGCTTTCTTT.

This sequence joins TRBV19 and TRBJ1-5; D is possibly TRBD1 (6 bases). V was cut by 7 bases and J by 3 bases, with 13 bases left in between. The germline V gene has CDR1 LNHDA and CDR2 SQIVND (reference sequence). The CDR3 extends over 14 amino acids. The CDR3 DNA sequence: TGTGCCAGTAACAGGGAGGGTCACAATCAGCCCCAGCATTTT. Its protein product is CASNREGHNQPQHF. Drawing the rest from reference TRBV19 and TRBJ1-5, the complete variable domain is DGGITQSPKYLFRKEGQNVTLSCEQNLNHDAMYWYRQDPGQGLRLIYYSQIVNDFQKGDIAEGYSVSREKKESFPLTVTSAQKNPTAFYLCASNREGHNQPQHFGDGTRLSIL.

The chain uses TRBV27 and TRBJ1-4; 8 positions match TRBD1. The V segment lost 1 base and the J segment 0 bases; nucleotides outside the gene matches: 7. Germline CDR1 and CDR2: MNHEY and SMNVEV (reference sequence). This CDR3 comprises 18 residues. The CDR3 bases are TGTGCCAGCAGTTTATACCGCAGGGGGCTGACAACTAATGAAAAACTGTTTTTT. Protein product: CASSLYRRGLTTNEKLFF. Variable domain in full (rest from reference TRBV27 and TRBJ1-4): EAQVTQNPRYLITVTGKKLTVTCSQNMNHEYMSWYRQDPGLGLRQIYYSMNVEVTDKGDVPEGYKVSRKEKRNFPLILESPSPNQTSLYFCASSLYRRGLTTNEKLFFGSGTQLSVL.

The chain is built from TRBV5-8 and TRBJ2-1; 8 bases fit TRBD1. Germline V gives CDR1 SGHTS, CDR2 YDEGEE. The ends lost 0 bases at V and 8 bases at J; junction bases unmatched: 4. The length of the CDR3 is 14 residues. The CDR3 region is CASSLGQGYYEQFF. Here the CDR3 DNA reads TGTGCCAGCAGCTTGGGACAGGGGTATTATGAGCAGTTCTTC.

The chain carries TRBV9 and TRBJ2-5, with TRBD1 matching over 7 bases. Germline-derived CDR1 and CDR2 are SGDLS and YYNGEE. This CDR3 has 13 residues. J was trimmed by 4 bases and V by 0 bases; bases with no gene match: 0. The chain's CDR3 is CASSVGDRETQYF. The CDR3 DNA sequence: TGTGCCAGCAGCGTAGGGGACAGAGAGACCCAGTACTTC. Complete variable domain (other parts from reference TRBV9 and TRBJ2-5): DSGVTQTPKHLITATGQRVTLRCSPRSGDLSVYWYQQSLDQGLQFLIQYYNGEERAKGNILERFSAQQFPDLHSELNLSSLELGDSALYFCASSVGDRETQYFGPGTRLLVL.

The gene calls are TRBV7-6 and TRBJ2-2; possibly TRBD1 for D (6 bases). Trimming pared 3 bases from V and 4 bases from J, leaving 12 bases between. CDR1 SGHVS and CDR2 FNYEAQ come from the germline V gene. The CDR3 covers 15 residues. The CDR3: CASSFYRAATGELFF. The CDR3 nucleotides read TGTGCCAGCAGCTTCTACAGGGCGGCCACCGGGGAGCTGTTTTTT.

V gene TRBV6-6 combines with J gene TRBJ2-3, with 7 nucleotides matching TRBD2. J gave up 1 base and V 7 bases, and 2 bases lay outside the gene matches. CDR3 length: 13 residues. Germline loops: CDR1 MNHNY, CDR2 SVGAGI (reference sequence). The CDR3 DNA follows: TGTGCCAGCAAGCGGGGCGGCACAGATACGCAGTATTTT. This translates into CASKRGGTDTQYF.

The rearrangement links TRBV10-3 to TRBJ1-2; possible D gene TRBD1, 6 bases. CDR1 and CDR2 from the germline V gene are ENHRY and SYGVKD. Trimming took 3 bases from V and 3 from J, leaving 8 bases between them. The CDR3 is 13 amino acids. CDR3 nucleotides: TGTGCCATCAGTGAAGGGGGAGACTATGGCTACACCTTC. Translated, it gives CAISEGGDYGYTF.

The chain recombines TRBV3-1 (or the pseudogene TRBV3-2) with TRBJ1-1; 8 nucleotides align to TRBD1. The CDR3 sequence is 17 residues long. With 3 bases clipped from V and 4 bases from J, the junction kept 13 bases outside the gene matches. The V gene's germline CDR1 is LGHDT and CDR2 YNNKEL (reference sequence). CDR3 nucleotide sequence: TGTGCCAGCAGCCACACGGACAGGGAATGGGGACCCACTGAAGCTTTCTTT. Encoded protein: CASSHTDREWGPTEAFF.

V usage is TRBV6-5 and J usage is TRBJ1-4; TRBD1 matches at 7 bases. V trimming: 6 bases; J trimming: 5 bases; junction bases outside the gene matches: 6. CDR1 is MNHEY, CDR2 SVGAGI, per germline. The CDR3 has 14 amino acids. CDR3 sequence: CASSSDRRNEKLFF. CDR3 DNA sequence: TGTGCCAGCAGCTCGGACAGGAGAAATGAAAAACTGTTTTTT.

This chain joins TRBV9 and TRBJ2-7; 7 nucleotides agree with TRBD2. Trimming removed 3 bases from V and 6 bases from J; junction bases left unmatched: 9. The CDR3 consists of 14 residues. Germline values: CDR1 SGDLS, CDR2 YYNGEE. The CDR3 bases are TGTGCCAGCAGCGCTTCTTTGACTAGCCGCGAGCAGTACTTC. It codes for CASSASLTSREQYF. Based on the CDR3 plus reference TRBV9 and TRBJ2-7, the full variable domain is DSGVTQTPKHLITATGQRVTLRCSPRSGDLSVYWYQQSLDQGLQFLIQYYNGEERAKGNILERFSAQQFPDLHSELNLSSLELGDSALYFCASSASLTSREQYFGPGTRLTVT.

The chain couples TRBV7-2 to TRBJ2-1; D ambiguous. The length of the CDR3 is 14 residues. The V end lost 1 base, the J end lost 5 bases, and 9 bases lay between the germline ends. Per the germline V gene, CDR1 is SGHTA and CDR2 is FQGNSA. The CDR3 DNA reads TGTGCCAGCAGCTTAGTTGGAGTCAACAATGAGCAGTTCTTC. Its translation is CASSLVGVNNEQFF.